This T cell receptor (beta chain) was found in a study of blood T cells in healthy people across ages (dated by TCRdb to between 2014 and 2016). For context, the study as a whole: In model experiments, roughly one uniquely barcoded TCR beta cDNA molecule per two T cells was captured by template switching. The donors were divided into four age groups: young (average approximately 15 years), middle-aged (approximately 42), aged (about 61) and long-lived (about 80). Two additional independent replicas of 1 million unique cDNA reads from the same blood draw were analyzed for two donors (one aged 18 to 30 and one aged 80 or older). To avoid experimental bias, donors of different ages were spread randomly across the sequencing lanes. Age-related changes in TCR beta repertoire diversity were measured in the study by deep sequencing normalized with unique cDNA molecular identifiers. Results and caveats for the whole study, not just this receptor: Estimates of total diversity from one million sequenced T cells were regarded as lower bounds and underestimates. Because donor CMV infection status was unknown, age-related changes in expanded clonotypes were potentially confounded. Because profiling used bulk unsorted PBMCs, naive and antigen-experienced compartments could not be compared conclusively. The percentage of naive T cells measured by flow cytometry correlated strongly with observed TCR beta diversity. Observed TCR beta diversity per million T cells fell roughly linearly with age, and a significant reduction was already apparent by age approximately 40. Compared with the aged group, the long-lived group had more naive CD4+ T cells, fewer expanded clones and increased TCR diversity, suggesting age selection.

Ends trimmed: V by 6 bases, J by 10 bases; bases unmatched to a gene: 12. There are 14 amino acids in the CDR3, from cysteine to phenylalanine inclusive. The CDR3 DNA has 42 bases and is translated from base 1. CDR1 is given as PRHDT and CDR2 as FYEKMQ, both from the germline V gene (reference sequence). Systemically healthy Caucasian individuals from Russia, roughly 40 in total and aged roughly 6 to 100 years, were included as donors. Around 10 milliliters of peripheral blood were collected from each donor into EDTA-treated Vacutainer tubes. Ficoll-Paque density-gradient centrifugation was used to isolate PBMCs, with at least 7 million obtained per sample. Trizol reagent was used to extract total RNA from the PBMCs, yielding at least 5.5 micrograms per sample. The percentages of naive CD45RAhigh/CD27high T cells were determined by flow cytometry on a PBMC aliquot from every donor. Library generation was performed with 5' RACE. A second PCR of about 7 to 12 cycles was performed with a sample-barcoded 5' primer and a J-beta primer mix. Each TCR beta cDNA molecule received a unique molecular identifier from a template-switch 5' adaptor carrying 12 random nucleotides. Each sample yielded at least 2.5 million CDR3-containing paired-end reads. The Mint cDNA synthesis kit, primed by a TRBC-specific oligonucleotide, was used to synthesize first-strand cDNA from all RNA. After uracil-DNA glycosylase treatment, a first 18-cycle PCR used universal primers M1SS and BC2_uni_R on all cDNA. In the source study's methods: For normalization, 1 million high-quality reads, each with a distinct molecular identifier, were randomly selected from each sample. Reads with shared molecular identifiers were discarded instead of being binned into consensus sequences. CDR3 identification, clonotype clustering and error correction used MiTCR with a Q25 quality threshold and the strictest error-elimination algorithm. A nonparametric unseen species model using Euler transformation provided a lower-bound estimate of total TCR beta diversity. TCRdb reran the public reads through fastp at Q25 and MiXCR, keeping productive beta chains. CDR3 protein duplicates are merged, each entry listing the most common genes and DNA. TCRdb's processing, not the authors' own work, is the source of the V and J calls. For this sample there are roughly 1.9 million distinct CDR3 sequences; around 40% appear just once. Of the sample, under 25% falls within the top ten clones.

Concerning this clonotype: Its recognized antigen is unknown. There are no base qualities to consult, and no much larger clone falls within one base.

The rearranged segments are TRBV13 and TRBJ2-5, with 9 bases aligning to TRBD1. Sequenced material: blood. The sequence derives from a human donor in good health. The DNA reads as follows: TGTGCCAGCAGTTTGAACAGGGGGCGCCCAGACCAGTACTTC. Its translation is CASSLNRGRPDQYF.